Presented here are 29 T cell receptor beta chains from one specimen sequenced in a study of blood T cell repertoires in COVID-19. Libraries were prepared by immunoSEQ multiplex PCR; TCRdb keeps only in-frame clonotypes and omits some of them. The sample records about 430,000 clones, approximately 88% being singletons. Sequenced: PBMCs or T cells enriched from blood (not recorded which). The receptor source for this set is a woman in her 30s with acute COVID-19.

J is TRBJ2-6 and V is TRBV4-3; maybe TRBD1 (5 bases). V was clipped by 0 bases and J by 1 base, with 13 bases between them. Germline loops: CDR1 LGHNA, CDR2 YSLEER. The CDR3 has 18 residues. Here the CDR3 reads CASSQERGRKSGANVLTF. The CDR3, as DNA: TGCGCCAGCAGCCAAGAAAGGGGAAGGAAATCTGGGGCCAACGTCCTGACTTTC.

This clone was picked up one time. The chain links TRBV27 to TRBJ1-4; 9 nucleotides agree with TRBD1. CDR3 length equals 14 residues. Trimming cost V 7 bases and J 3 bases; bases outside gene matches: 3. The germline V gene encodes CDR1 MNHEY and CDR2 SMNVEV (reference sequence). Here the CDR3 reads CASTHRGPNEKLFF. The CDR3 bases are TGTGCCAGCACCCACAGGGGGCCTAATGAAAAACTGTTTTTT.

This clone has ten or more counts. V is TRBV4-3 and J is TRBJ1-6; a weak D match, TRBD1 (6 bases). The length of the CDR3 is 16 residues. Trimming pared 1 base from V and 7 bases from J, leaving 14 bases between. Germline loops: CDR1 LGHNA, CDR2 YSLEER. Here the CDR3 reads CASSQAPRQGNSPLHF. CDR3 in DNA: TGCGCCAGCAGCCAAGCCCCGCGGCAGGGGAATTCACCCCTCCACTTT.

The chain joins TRBV4-3 to TRBJ2-7; D call uncertain. The CDR3 is 15 residues long. Germline CDR1 LGHNA, CDR2 YSLEER. With 0 bases removed from V and 3 bases from J, the gap between germline ends came to 12 bases. The CDR3 coding sequence is TGCGCCAGCAGCCAAGATGGTGCGAGTAACTACGAGCAGTACTTC. It translates to CASSQDGASNYEQYF.

This chain joins TRBV27 and TRBJ1-1, with D possibly being TRBD1 (5 bases). This CDR3 region has 16 residues. The germline V gene has CDR1 MNHEY and CDR2 SMNVEV (reference sequence). The V end was cut by 3 bases, the J end by 3 bases, with 17 bases between. The DNA of the CDR3 is TGTGCCAGCAGTTTGTTTTTTACAGGACGGGACACTGAAGCTTTCTTT. This encodes CASSLFFTGRDTEAFF.

The CDR3 sequence is CASSFYGRVTQETQYF. The CDR3 DNA reads as TGTGCCAGCAGTTTTTACGGCAGGGTGACACAAGAGACCCAGTACTTC. The V call is TRBV27, the J call TRBJ2-5; TRBD1 might be the D (5 bases). The germline V gene encodes CDR1 MNHEY and CDR2 SMNVEV (reference sequence). V lost 3 bases, J lost 2 bases, and 16 bases lay in between. The CDR3 runs 16 residues.

The rearrangement joins TRBV3-1 (or the pseudogene TRBV3-2) to TRBJ2-5, with a tentative D call TRBD2 (6 bases). V lost 3 bases and J lost 5, with 16 bases in between. CDR3 length: 15 amino acids. Germline CDR1 LGHDT, CDR2 YNNKEL (reference sequence). The DNA for the CDR3 is TGTGCCAGCAGCCACGCGACTAGTTATCAGGAGACCCAGTACTTC. It translates to CASSHATSYQETQYF.

The rearrangement links TRBV19 to TRBJ1-2; 9 bases line up with TRBD1. The CDR3 extends over 17 amino acids. The trim removed 4 bases at V and 1 base at J, leaving 10 bases unmatched. The germline V gene encodes CDR1 LNHDA and CDR2 SQIVND (reference sequence). DNA of the CDR3: TGTGCCAGTAGTAGTTCTCCGGGACAGGGCCTTAACTATGGCTACACCTTC. Residues: CASSSSPGQGLNYGYTF.

This clone was observed a single time. The chain employs TRBV7-9 and TRBJ1-6; 8 bases are a match to TRBD1. This CDR3 is built from 16 residues. Unmatched junction bases numbered 1, after V lost 3 bases and J lost 0 bases. Germline V CDR1 and CDR2: SEHNR, FQNEAQ (reference sequence). CDR3 bases: TGTGCCAGCAGCTTCGACAGGGGCTCCTATAATTCACCCCTCCACTTT. It codes for CASSFDRGSYNSPLHF.

V is TRBV19 and J is TRBJ2-7, with TRBD2 matching over 8 bases. The trim removed 6 bases at V and 2 bases at J, leaving 3 bases unmatched. There are 13 residues in the CDR3. Per germline, CDR1 LNHDA and CDR2 SQIVND (reference sequence). Here the CDR3 reads CASSPGGAYEQYF. DNA for the CDR3: TGTGCCAGTAGCCCCGGGGGGGCCTACGAGCAGTACTTC.

The V gene is TRBV29-1, the J gene TRBJ2-3, with 9 bases matching TRBD1. The CDR3 is made up of 14 amino acids. Germline V gene sequence: CDR1 SQVTM, CDR2 ANQGSEA. Trimming cost V 3 bases and J 6 bases; bases outside gene matches: 7. CDR3 coding DNA: TGCAGCGTTGATTGGGGACAGGGAGGCGATACGCAGTATTTT. Its protein is CSVDWGQGGDTQYF.

The V gene is TRBV7-9, the J gene TRBJ1-2; D might be TRBD1 (6 bases). V was pared by 1 base and J by 4 bases, with 16 bases between. The germline gives CDR1 SEHNR, CDR2 FQNEAQ (reference sequence). This CDR3 has 16 amino acids. The CDR3 DNA follows: TGTGCCAGCAGCTTAGATGGGCGGGGGCCGCTCTATGGCTACACCTTC. Translated, it gives CASSLDGRGPLYGYTF. Combining the CDR3 with reference TRBV7-9 and TRBJ1-2 gives the whole variable domain DTGVSQNPRHKITKRGQNVTFRCDPISEHNRLYWYRQTLGQGPEFLTYFQNEAQLEKSRLLSDRFSAERPKGSFSTLEIQRTEQGDSAMYLCASSLDGRGPLYGYTFGSGTRLTVV.

Remarks on this clone: Other DNA sequences in this specimen translate into the identical CDR3. The chain uses TRBV9 and TRBJ2-3, with a weak D call TRBD1 (5 bases). This CDR3 has 14 residues. Trimming left V 1 base short and J 6 bases short, with 12 bases between. Per the germline V gene, CDR1 is SGDLS and CDR2 is YYNGEE. CDR3 coding DNA: TGTGCCAGCAGCGTACAGGGTTCCAGCGATACGCAGTATTTT. Protein sequence: CASSVQGSSDTQYF. Based on the CDR3 plus reference TRBV9 and TRBJ2-3, the full variable domain is DSGVTQTPKHLITATGQRVTLRCSPRSGDLSVYWYQQSLDQGLQFLIQYYNGEERAKGNILERFSAQQFPDLHSELNLSSLELGDSALYFCASSVQGSSDTQYFGPGTRLTVL.

The chain combines TRBV10-1 with TRBJ2-7, with a tentative D call TRBD1 (6 bases). The CDR3 is made up of 15 amino acids. Trimming left V 3 bases short and J 4 bases short, with 16 bases between. CDR1 is WNHNN, CDR2 SYGVQD, per germline (reference sequence). CDR3 bases: TGCGCCAGCAGTGAAACCGGGACACCTCCTTACGAGCAGTACTTC. This codes for CASSETGTPPYEQYF.

CDR3 sequence reads: CASSGMTSGYNEQFF. The CDR3 region has the DNA TGTGCCAGCAGCGGAATGACTAGCGGGTACAATGAGCAGTTCTTC. The gene calls are TRBV9 and TRBJ2-1; TRBD2 agrees at 10 bases. The CDR3 loop spans 15 amino acids. The V gene's germline CDR1 is SGDLS and CDR2 YYNGEE. After removal of 3 bases from V and 4 bases from J, the junction contained 4 bases not matched to a gene.

J is TRBJ1-1 and V is TRBV6-5, with TRBD1 as a possible D gene (6 bases). V dropped 6 bases and J dropped 0 bases, with 11 bases sitting between them. This CDR3 contains 14 residues. From germline, CDR1 is MNHEY and CDR2 SVGAGI. CDR3 DNA sequence: TGTGCCAGCAGATTGGACAGTATGAACACTGAAGCTTTCTTT. Its translation: CASRLDSMNTEAFF.

The chain employs TRBV29-1 and TRBJ2-7; D gene uncertain. Trimming removed 6 bases at V and 3 bases at J, with 15 bases between. The CDR3 extends over 13 amino acids. Per the germline V gene, CDR1 is SQVTM and CDR2 is ANQGSEA. CDR3 sequence: CSVTPTGFYEQYF. CDR3 coding DNA: TGCAGCGTCACTCCGACTGGCTTCTACGAGCAGTACTTC.

The gene calls are TRBV11-3 and TRBJ1-1, with 7 bases aligning to TRBD1. Germline V CDR1 and CDR2: SGHNT, YENEEA. The CDR3 contains 15 residues. Trimming took 1 base from V and 4 from J; bases not matched to a gene: 6. CDR3 sequence (DNA): TGTGCCAGCAGCTTAGTGAGGGCAGGGGGCACTGAAGCTTTCTTT. This encodes CASSLVRAGGTEAFF.

The CDR3 here is CASLPTGSTEAFF. The CDR3, as DNA: TGTGCCAGTCTCCCTACAGGGAGTACTGAAGCTTTCTTT. The chain couples TRBV18 to TRBJ1-1; perhaps TRBD1 as D (6 bases). The CDR3 totals 13 residues. The V gene's germline CDR1 is KGHSH and CDR2 LQKENI. V was pared by 9 bases and J by 5 bases, with 16 bases between.

The gene calls are TRBV5-1 and TRBJ2-3; D is unresolved. The germline V gene encodes CDR1 SGHRS and CDR2 YFSETQ. This CDR3 spans 14 amino acids. The V end was cut by 4 bases, the J end by 0 bases, with 9 bases between. The CDR3 DNA follows: TGCGCCAGCAGCCTTAGACTCAGCACAGATACGCAGTATTTT. It codes for CASSLRLSTDTQYF.

The rearrangement links TRBV5-1 to TRBJ1-3; possibly TRBD1 for D (5 bases). Trimming shortened V by 0 bases and J by 5 bases, and 9 bases separated the two germline ends. The germline gives CDR1 SGHRS, CDR2 YFSETQ. The CDR3 length is 14 residues. Written as DNA, the CDR3 is TGCGCCAGCAGCTTGGATAGGGGAAGAAACACCATATATTTT. Translated: CASSLDRGRNTIYF.

The CDR3 DNA follows: TGTGCCAGCGCAGGACAGCAAATCTATGGCTACACCTTC. As protein: CASAGQQIYGYTF. The V and J genes are TRBV2 and TRBJ1-2; tentatively, D is TRBD1 (6 bases). The CDR3 runs to 13 residues. V was cut by 8 bases and J by 4 bases, with 14 bases left in between. Germline V gene lookup returns CDR1 SNHLY and CDR2 FYNNEI.

The chain is built from TRBV7-3 and TRBJ2-5; tentatively, D is TRBD2 (5 bases). Trimming removed 7 bases at V and 2 bases at J, with 17 bases between. Looked up from germline, CDR1 is SGHTA and CDR2 is FQGTGA. This CDR3 has 15 residues. The CDR3 here is CASKERADTQETQYF. The CDR3 DNA sequence: TGTGCCAGCAAGGAACGAGCGGATACTCAAGAGACCCAGTACTTC.

The V gene is TRBV5-8, the J gene TRBJ1-1, with unresolved D. The CDR3 sequence is 13 residues long. The germline V gene encodes CDR1 SGHTS and CDR2 YDEGEE. The germline V and J ends were trimmed by 0 bases and 6 bases, with 9 bases remaining between them. The CDR3 here is CASSLAGPPEAFF. In nucleotides, the CDR3 is TGTGCCAGCAGCTTGGCCGGTCCCCCTGAAGCTTTCTTT.

The genes are TRBV11-3 and TRBJ2-1; 8 bases map to TRBD2. Looked up from germline, CDR1 is SGHNT and CDR2 is YENEEA. The trim removed 5 bases at V and 7 bases at J, leaving 10 bases unmatched. The CDR3 is 15 residues long. CDR3 in DNA: TGTGCCAGCAGCCCGGAGGTAGCGGGGTTGAATGAGCAGTTCTTC. Protein product: CASSPEVAGLNEQFF. Combining the CDR3 with reference TRBV11-3 and TRBJ2-1 gives the whole variable domain EAGVVQSPRYKIIEKKQPVAFWCNPISGHNTLYWYLQNLGQGPELLIRYENEEAVDDSQLPKDRFSAERLKGVDSTLKIQPAELGDSAVYLCASSPEVAGLNEQFFGPGTRLTVL.

The chain carries TRBV27 and TRBJ1-2, with D perhaps TRBD1 (6 bases). V shed 5 bases and J shed 5 bases, with 12 bases lying between them. Germline loops: CDR1 MNHEY, CDR2 SMNVEV (reference sequence). The CDR3 contains 13 residues. For the CDR3, the DNA is TGTGCCAGCAGTCCTGGGGGCGGATATGGCTACACCTTC. Amino acids: CASSPGGGYGYTF.

The chain employs TRBV30 and TRBJ2-7; 10 positions match TRBD1. The CDR3 runs 12 residues. Unmatched junction bases numbered 13, after V lost 8 bases and J lost 12 bases. Germline CDR1 is GTSNPN and CDR2 is SVGIG (reference sequence). In DNA, the CDR3 is TGTGCCGCAATTAAGACAGGGGGCGCCCGGTACTTC. Translation: CAAIKTGGARYF. Drawing the rest from reference TRBV30 and TRBJ2-7, the complete variable domain is SQTIHQWPATLVQPVGSPLSLECTVEGTSNPNLYWYRQAAGRGLQLLFYSVGIGQISSEVPQNLSASRPQDRQFILSSKKLLLSDSGFYLCAAIKTGGARYFGPGTRLTVT.

This sequence joins TRBV11-3 and TRBJ1-1; D is possibly TRBD1 (5 bases). This CDR3 contains 14 residues. V was pared by 6 bases and J by 4 bases, with 15 bases between. CDR1 is SGHNT, CDR2 YENEEA, per germline. The CDR3 nucleotides are TGTGCCAGCAGTCAAGGGAGGGGAAGCACTGAAGCTTTCTTT. This translates into CASSQGRGSTEAFF. Together with reference TRBV11-3 and TRBJ1-1, the CDR3 gives the full variable domain: EAGVVQSPRYKIIEKKQPVAFWCNPISGHNTLYWYLQNLGQGPELLIRYENEEAVDDSQLPKDRFSAERLKGVDSTLKIQPAELGDSAVYLCASSQGRGSTEAFFGQGTRLTVV.

The chain is built from TRBV7-3 and TRBJ2-1, with 11 bases identical to TRBD2. The germline CDR1 and CDR2 sequences are SGHTA and FQGTGA. Unmatched junction bases numbered 14, after V lost 4 bases and J lost 12 bases. CDR3 length equals 16 residues. CDR3 loop: CASSSRGSGGALGQFF. The CDR3 DNA sequence: TGTGCCAGCAGCTCCCGAGGTAGCGGGGGGGCCTTGGGGCAGTTCTTC.